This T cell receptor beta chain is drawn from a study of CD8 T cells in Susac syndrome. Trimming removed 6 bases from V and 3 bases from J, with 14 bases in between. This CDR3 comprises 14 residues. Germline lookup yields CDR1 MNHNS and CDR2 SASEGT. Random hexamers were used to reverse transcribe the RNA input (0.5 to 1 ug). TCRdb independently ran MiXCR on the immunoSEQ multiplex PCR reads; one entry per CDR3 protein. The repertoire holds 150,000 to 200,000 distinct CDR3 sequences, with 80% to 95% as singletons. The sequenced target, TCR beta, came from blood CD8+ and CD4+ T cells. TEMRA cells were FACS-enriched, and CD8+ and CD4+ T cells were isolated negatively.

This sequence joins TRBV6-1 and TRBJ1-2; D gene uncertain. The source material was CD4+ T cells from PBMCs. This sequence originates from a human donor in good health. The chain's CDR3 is CASRDHGRDYGYTF. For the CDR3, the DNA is TGTGCCAGCAGGGACCACGGCCGTGACTATGGCTACACCTTC.